The rows below give T cell receptor beta chains drawn from one sample of a study of CD8+CD57+ T cells in acquired aplastic anemia. MiXCR, applied by TCRdb to the reads, yields one record per CDR3 protein. Counted here are approximately 300,000 distinct CDR3 sequences, approximately 60% occurring once; the ten biggest clones make up roughly 1.3%. The sequenced material came from sorted CD4+, CD8+, or CD8+CD57+ T cells (not recorded which) from PBMCs. These TCRs come from a human donor with aplastic anemia. The CDR3 runs from the conserved cysteine through the conserved F or W. A D gene is named only where the DNA matches it firmly. Size tells how often a clone was seen (once, few, many) or the class of an expanded clone, and some rows leave it out.

v_call,d_call,clone_size,j_call,cdr3_aa,cdr3_nt
TRBV5-8,TRBD1,many,TRBJ1-6,CASSPLPGQNNSPLHF,TGTGCCAGCAGCCCCCTACCGGGACAGAATAATTCACCCCTCCACTTT
TRBV29-1,TRBD1,many,TRBJ1-2,CSVDQGDYGYTF,TGCAGCGTTGACCAGGGGGACTATGGCTACACCTTC
TRBV9,NA,few,TRBJ2-7,CASSATREEREKYF,TGTGCCAGCAGCGCGACTAGAGAAGAACGGGAGAAGTACTTC
TRBV20-1,NA,few,TRBJ2-2,CSARPLASGELFF,TGCAGTGCTAGACCTTTAGCGAGCGGGGAGCTGTTTTTT
TRBV4-2,NA,few,TRBJ2-3,CASSQEKLAGTHSSTDTQYF,TGTGCCAGCAGCCAAGAGAAGCTGGCGGGGACCCACTCTAGCACAGATACGCAGTATTTT
TRBV6-6,TRBD1,NA,TRBJ1-1,CASSVDRANTEAFF,TGTGCCAGCAGTGTCGACAGGGCGAACACTGAAGCTTTCTTT
TRBV7-9,NA,NA,TRBJ1-5,CASSLAGNNQPQHF,TGTGCCAGCAGCTTAGCGGGAAACAATCAGCCCCAGCATTTT
TRBV10-3,TRBD1,NA,TRBJ1-1,CAISGTGRAWNTEAFF,TGTGCCATCAGCGGGACAGGCCGGGCATGGAACACTGAAGCTTTCTTT
TRBV9,NA,NA,TRBJ1-4,CASSQRAVESEKLFF,TGTGCCAGCAGCCAAAGGGCAGTGGAAAGTGAAAAACTGTTTTTT
TRBV7-2,NA,once,TRBJ1-3,CASSLSTGLLGGTIYF,TGTGCCAGCAGCTTATCTACTGGACTCCTCGGAGGCACCATATATTTT
TRBV15,NA,NA,TRBJ2-3,CATSRGVGTSTDTQYF,TGTGCCACCAGCAGAGGTGTCGGGACTAGCACAGATACGCAGTATTTT